This TCR beta chain was retrieved from a study of patients and donors after allogeneic stem cell transplantation. Many counts were recorded for this clonotype. Germline lookup yields CDR1 SGHDT and CDR2 YYEEEE. This CDR3 is 16 amino acids long. The V segment lost 3 bases and the J segment 10 bases; nucleotides outside the gene matches: 17. MiXCR, applied by TCRdb to the RT-PCR reads, yields one record per CDR3 protein. Altogether 800,000 to 1,000,000 distinct CDR3 sequences are present, roughly 18% being singletons, with the ten largest covering roughly 6%. Sequencing was carried out using blood, either unsorted or a sorted T cell fraction (not recorded which). This chain joins TRBV5-6 and TRBJ2-3, with 7 bases identical to TRBD2. The clonotype originates from a human donor who was either an allogeneic HSCT recipient or a stem cell or donor lymphocyte infusion donor (not recorded which). It is not recorded whose cells these are; they may come from a transplant donor. CDR3 DNA sequence: TGTGCCAGCAGCTGGGGGGGTCCGGTGCTAGAAACGGCGCAGTATTTT. It translates to CASSWGGPVLETAQYF.